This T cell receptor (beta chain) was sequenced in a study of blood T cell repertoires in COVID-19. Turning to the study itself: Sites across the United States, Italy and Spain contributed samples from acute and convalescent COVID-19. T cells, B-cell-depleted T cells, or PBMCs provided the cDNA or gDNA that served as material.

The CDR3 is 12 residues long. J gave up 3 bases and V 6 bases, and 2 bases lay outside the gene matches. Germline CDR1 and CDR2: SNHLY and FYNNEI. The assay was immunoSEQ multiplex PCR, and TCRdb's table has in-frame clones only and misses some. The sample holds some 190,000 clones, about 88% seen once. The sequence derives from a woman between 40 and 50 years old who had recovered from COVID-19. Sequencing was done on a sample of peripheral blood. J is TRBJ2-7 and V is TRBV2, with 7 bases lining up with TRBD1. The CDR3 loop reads CASRRDSYEQYF. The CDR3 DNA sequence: TGTGCCAGCAGGAGGGACAGCTACGAGCAGTACTTC.